This entry lists 16 T cell receptor beta chains sequenced from one sample in a study of blood T cell repertoires in COVID-19. Some clones are missing from TCRdb's copy, which holds only in-frame ones; the method was immunoSEQ multiplex PCR. The sample yields tens of thousands of clones, roughly 90% seen once. The sample comprised peripheral blood. The receptors were sampled from a human donor with active COVID-19. The donor label of this sample is uncertain.

This chain links TRBV6-1 with TRBJ2-7; 10 nucleotides align to TRBD1. J was trimmed by 2 bases and V by 3 bases; bases with no gene match: 10. This CDR3 has 17 amino acids. CDR1 is MNHNS and CDR2 is SASEGT in the germline V gene. The DNA for the CDR3 is TGTGCCAGCAGTGATCTTGGGACAGGGGCTAGCGCCTACGAGCAGTACTTC. This sequence encodes CASSDLGTGASAYEQYF.

The chain employs TRBV2 and TRBJ1-2, with D hard to call. This CDR3 is 12 amino acids long. Germline V CDR1 and CDR2: SNHLY, FYNNEI. Trimming left V 4 bases short and J 7 bases short, with 10 bases between. This chain's CDR3 is CASSAPAAGYTF. DNA for the CDR3: TGTGCCAGCAGTGCCCCGGCGGCTGGCTACACCTTC.

The chain employs TRBV7-9 and TRBJ2-3, with D possibly TRBD1 on 5 matching bases. This CDR3 comprises 18 residues. V was clipped by 4 bases and J by 2 bases, with 22 bases between them. Germline assignment: CDR1 SEHNR and CDR2 FQNEAQ (reference sequence). In DNA form, the CDR3 reads TGTGCCAGCAGCTATCATTTCTTTTCGGACAAATACACAGATACGCAGTATTTT. Residues: CASSYHFFSDKYTDTQYF. Complete variable domain (other parts from reference TRBV7-9 and TRBJ2-3): DTGVSQNPRHKITKRGQNVTFRCDPISEHNRLYWYRQTLGQGPEFLTYFQNEAQLEKSRLLSDRFSAERPKGSFSTLEIQRTEQGDSAMYLCASSYHFFSDKYTDTQYFGPGTRLTVL.

J is TRBJ2-2 and V is TRBV24-1; TRBD2 matches at 14 bases. This CDR3 comprises 18 residues. Trimming took 4 bases from V and 4 from J; bases not matched to a gene: 7. From germline, CDR1 is KGHDR and CDR2 SFDVKD. The CDR3 region is CATSDPPTSGGATGELFF. CDR3 coding DNA: TGTGCCACCAGTGACCCGCCGACTAGCGGGGGGGCCACCGGGGAGCTGTTTTTT.

V and J are TRBV7-9 and TRBJ2-7; 9 bases are shared with TRBD1. Germline V gene data show CDR1 as SEHNR and CDR2 as FQNEAQ (reference sequence). V lost 0 bases and J lost 4; bases outside the gene matches: 1. The CDR3 extends over 14 amino acids. CDR3 nucleotide sequence: TGTGCCAGCAGCTTAGCGGGACAGGGTTACGAGCAGTACTTC. Translation gives CASSLAGQGYEQYF.

The chain combines TRBV2 with TRBJ2-5; 8 positions agree with TRBD2. The CDR3 is 15 residues long. With V trimmed by 3 bases and J by 5 bases, 8 bases remained unmatched. In germline, CDR1 is SNHLY, CDR2 FYNNEI. This chain's CDR3 is CASSDGPGGPETQYF. CDR3 in DNA: TGTGCCAGCAGTGATGGCCCGGGGGGGCCGGAGACCCAGTACTTC.

The rearrangement links TRBV6-2 or TRBV6-3 to TRBJ2-1; perhaps TRBD2 as D (6 bases). The germline gives CDR1 MNHEY, CDR2 SVGEGT. V lost 5 bases to trimming and J lost 0 bases, with 11 bases between them. The CDR3 contains 15 residues. The CDR3: CASSPHGSSYNEQFF. In DNA, the CDR3 is TGTGCCAGCAGTCCCCACGGGAGCTCCTACAATGAGCAGTTCTTC.

V is TRBV7-2 and J is TRBJ1-2; 10 bases map to TRBD1. The CDR3 covers 14 residues. The germline V gene has CDR1 SGHTA and CDR2 FQGNSA. With V trimmed by 6 bases and J by 8 bases, 9 bases remained unmatched. The CDR3 DNA sequence: TGTGCCAGCAGACCACGGACAGGGGGAGAGGGCTACACCTTC. Its translation: CASRPRTGGEGYTF.

This chain joins TRBV7-8 and TRBJ1-2; D gene unclear. Trimming shortened V by 0 bases and J by 8 bases, and 7 bases separated the two germline ends. The CDR3 extends over 12 amino acids. Germline-derived CDR1 and CDR2 are SGHVS and FQNEAQ. The CDR3 nucleotides are TGTGCCAGCAGCTTAGCTGTTAGCGGCTACACCTTC. Its translation: CASSLAVSGYTF. The full variable domain, rest sourced from reference TRBV7-8 and TRBJ1-2, is GAGVSQSPRYKVAKRGQDVALRCDPISGHVSLFWYQQALGQGPEFLTYFQNEAQLDKSGLPSDRFFAERPEGSVSTLKIQRTQQEDSAVYLCASSLAVSGYTFGSGTRLTVV.

The chain combines TRBV5-1 with TRBJ2-3; 10 bases are shared with TRBD2. In germline, CDR1 is SGHRS, CDR2 YFSETQ. The CDR3 has 17 amino acids. The ends lost 3 bases at V and 2 bases at J; junction bases unmatched: 9. CDR3 coding DNA: TGCGCCAGCAGCTATCGGACTAGCGGACCCCCCACAGATACGCAGTATTTT. It encodes CASSYRTSGPPTDTQYF.

The J gene is TRBJ1-4, the V gene TRBV6-6; the D is unclear. CDR1 is MNHNY and CDR2 is SVGAGI in the germline V gene (reference sequence). Trimming left V 2 bases short and J 2 bases short, with 9 bases between. The CDR3 runs to 15 residues. The chain's CDR3 is CASSYERLTNEKLFF. CDR3 in DNA: TGTGCCAGCAGTTACGAGAGGTTGACTAATGAAAAACTGTTTTTT.

The V gene is TRBV5-4, the J gene TRBJ2-1; 8 positions match TRBD2. The CDR3 consists of 16 residues. Trimming took 0 bases from V and 6 from J; bases not matched to a gene: 8. Germline CDR1 reads SGHNT; CDR2 reads YYREEE (reference sequence). CDR3 residues: CASSLARSGGGNEQFF. DNA for the CDR3: TGTGCCAGCAGCTTGGCTCGGAGCGGGGGCGGCAATGAGCAGTTCTTC.

V and J are TRBV7-2 and TRBJ2-3; 10 nucleotides agree with TRBD2. Germline V CDR1 and CDR2: SGHTA, FQGNSA. The CDR3 is made up of 17 amino acids. After removal of 2 bases from V and 3 bases from J, the junction contained 8 bases not matched to a gene. Written as DNA, the CDR3 is TGTGCCAGCAGCTTAATAAGCGGGGGGGCCTTTACAGATACGCAGTATTTT. Translation gives CASSLISGGAFTDTQYF.

This clone was observed a few times. This chain joins TRBV5-1 and TRBJ2-5, with 7 bases fitting TRBD2. CDR1 and CDR2 from the germline V gene are SGHRS and YFSETQ. The V gene end was trimmed by 5 bases and the J gene end by 5 bases; junction bases not matched to a gene: 15. This CDR3 has 16 residues. CDR3 region: CASRTLGGGSGETQYF. CDR3 coding DNA: TGCGCCAGCAGAACTCTTGGCGGGGGATCGGGTGAGACCCAGTACTTC.

This clone came up once. The rearrangement links TRBV7-2 to TRBJ1-2; a weak D match, TRBD1 (6 bases). The CDR3 extends over 15 amino acids. Germline CDR1 SGHTA, CDR2 FQGNSA. Deletions cut 0 bases from V and 0 bases from J, with 8 bases between. The CDR3 reads CASSLAAGANYGYTF. The CDR3, as DNA: TGTGCCAGCAGCTTAGCGGCAGGGGCTAACTATGGCTACACCTTC. Full variable domain (outside the CDR3, taken from reference TRBV7-2 and TRBJ1-2): GAGVSQSPSNKVTEKGKDVELRCDPISGHTALYWYRQSLGQGLEFLIYFQGNSAPDKSGLPSDRFSAERTGGSVSTLTIQRTQQEDSAVYLCASSLAAGANYGYTFGSGTRLTVV.

The chain combines TRBV7-6 with TRBJ1-1; 8 nucleotides match TRBD1. The length of the CDR3 is 18 residues. The J segment lost 1 base and the V segment lost 0 bases, leaving 10 bases of the junction unmatched. Germline assignment: CDR1 SGHVS and CDR2 FNYEAQ. Here the CDR3 reads CASSLAGTGLKKNTEAFF. Written as DNA, the CDR3 is TGTGCCAGCAGCTTAGCCGGGACAGGACTAAAAAAGAACACTGAAGCTTTCTTT.